Listed here are 5 T cell receptor beta chains from one sample, sequenced in a study of early T cells in non-severe SARS-CoV-2 infection. TCRdb re-called the 5' RACE reads through MiXCR, storing one row per CDR3 protein. The data hold 87,000 or so distinct CDR3 sequences, with about 14% observed a single time. Sequenced sample: whole blood. Source of these receptors: an adult who was a healthcare worker with PCR-confirmed SARS-CoV-2 infection or an uninfected control (not recorded which).

This chain uses TRBV9 with TRBJ1-1, with D uncertain. Germline CDR1 reads SGDLS; CDR2 reads YYNGEE. Trimming left V 0 bases short and J 8 bases short, with 11 bases between. The CDR3 is made up of 13 amino acids. CDR3 protein: CASSVDSTLEAFF. CDR3 nucleotides: TGTGCCAGCAGCGTAGACTCGACCCTCGAAGCTTTCTTT.

A few counts support this clonotype. The chain couples TRBV11-2 to TRBJ2-3; no clear D gene. Germline V CDR1 and CDR2: SGHAT, FQNNGV. Trimming cost V 5 bases and J 1 base, with 10 bases left between them. The CDR3 is made up of 14 amino acids. CDR3 in amino acids: CASSPVDRTDTQYF. DNA of the CDR3: TGTGCCAGCAGCCCCGTGGACCGCACAGATACGCAGTATTTT.

J is TRBJ1-2 and V is TRBV20-1; D is perhaps TRBD1 (5 bases). The CDR3 has 13 amino acids. CDR1 is DFQATT, CDR2 SNEGSKA, per germline (reference sequence). V was trimmed by 1 base and J by 8 bases, leaving 14 bases between them. CDR3 nucleotide sequence: TGCAGTGCTAGAGTGCCCGCAGGGAGCGGCTACACCTTC. Protein: CSARVPAGSGYTF.

The rearrangement joins TRBV7-6 to TRBJ1-6; a possible D gene is TRBD1 (5 bases). The ends were cut back, 4 bases at V and 2 bases at J, with 12 bases in the middle. The CDR3 totals 16 residues. The V gene's germline CDR1 is SGHVS and CDR2 FNYEAQ. CDR3 amino acids: CASSSSRAPYNSPLHF. The CDR3 nucleotides read TGTGCCAGCAGCTCGTCCAGGGCACCCTATAATTCACCCCTCCACTTT. Full variable domain (missing parts from reference TRBV7-6 and TRBJ1-6): GAGVSQSPRYKVTKRGQDVALRCDPISGHVSLYWYRQALGQGPEFLTYFNYEAQQDKSGLPNDRFSAERPEGSISTLTIQRTEQRDSAMYRCASSSSRAPYNSPLHFGNGTRLTVT.

This clonotype was counted a few times. The gene calls are TRBV11-2 and TRBJ2-3; the D is unclear. Looked up from germline, CDR1 is SGHAT and CDR2 is FQNNGV. Trimming left V 5 bases short and J 7 bases short, with 7 bases between. The CDR3 runs to 11 residues. CDR3 DNA: TGTGCCAGCAGCCTTATGTATACGCAGTATTTT. Encoded protein: CASSLMYTQYF.